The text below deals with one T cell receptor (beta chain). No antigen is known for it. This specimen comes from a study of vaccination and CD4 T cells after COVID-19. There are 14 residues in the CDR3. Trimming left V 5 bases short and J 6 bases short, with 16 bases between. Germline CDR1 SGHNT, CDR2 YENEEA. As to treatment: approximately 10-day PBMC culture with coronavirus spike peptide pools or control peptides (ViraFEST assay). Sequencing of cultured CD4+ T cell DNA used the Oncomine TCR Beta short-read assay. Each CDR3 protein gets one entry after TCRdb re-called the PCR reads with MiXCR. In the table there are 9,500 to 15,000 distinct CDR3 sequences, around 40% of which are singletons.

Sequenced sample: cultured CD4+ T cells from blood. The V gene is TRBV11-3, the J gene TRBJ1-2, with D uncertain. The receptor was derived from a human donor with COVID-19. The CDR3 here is CASSVSPLSNGYTF. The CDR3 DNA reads TGTGCCAGCAGCGTTTCCCCCCTTTCAAATGGCTACACCTTC.